These T cell receptor beta chains were read from a single sample in a study of neurological immune-mediated disorders. Using its own MiXCR run on the 5' RACE reads, TCRdb lists one record per CDR3 protein. The sample consists of 50,000 to 70,000 distinct CDR3 sequences, 12% of them appearing once. The sample was PBMCs. Every receptor here comes from a woman aged 55-69 years with HTLV-1-associated myelopathy (HAM/TSP). Both conserved end residues are part of each CDR3. A D gene is named only where the DNA matches it firmly. Expanded clones are given a class, and other clones once, few, many or no size at all.

j_call clone_size v_call d_call cdr3_aa cdr3_nt
TRBJ2-5 many TRBV12-3/TRBV12-4 NA CASSWGMQETQYF TGTGCCAGCAGTTGGGGTATGCAAGAGACCCAGTACTTC
TRBJ2-1 many TRBV20-1 TRBD2 CSMHSGPHNEQFF TGCAGCATGCATAGCGGGCCCCACAATGAGCAGTTCTTC
TRBJ2-7 many TRBV20-1 NA CSARAEGGASYEQYF TGCAGTGCTAGAGCCGAGGGGGGAGCTTCCTACGAGCAGTACTTC
TRBJ1-1 many TRBV15 TRBD1 CATSRTGVNTEAFF TGTGCCACCAGCAGGACAGGGGTGAACACTGAAGCTTTCTTT
TRBJ1-2 many TRBV24-1 TRBD1 CATSGKDRDYGYTF TGTGCCACCAGTGGTAAGGACAGGGACTATGGCTACACCTTC
TRBJ2-1 many TRBV12-3/TRBV12-4 TRBD2 CASTRRLAGYNEQFF TGTGCCAGCACCCGCAGACTAGCGGGCTACAATGAGCAGTTCTTC
TRBJ2-1 many TRBV5-1 NA CASSKRGGANNEQFF TGCGCCAGCAGCAAACGCGGCGGGGCGAACAATGAGCAGTTCTTC
TRBJ2-7 many TRBV5-6 NA CASSHSLEQYF TGTGCCAGCAGCCATTCGCTCGAGCAGTACTTC
TRBJ2-7 NA TRBV6-2/TRBV6-3 NA CASSEMYEQYF TGTGCCAGCAGTGAGATGTACGAGCAGTACTTC
TRBJ1-2 many TRBV5-1 TRBD1 CASSLGTGLGYTF TGCGCCAGCAGCCTCGGGACAGGTCTTGGCTACACCTTC
TRBJ2-1 many TRBV20-1 NA CSVRPRDEQFF TGCAGTGTCCGCCCTAGAGATGAGCAGTTCTTC
TRBJ2-5 many TRBV25-1 TRBD2 CASTASGTTQETQYF TGTGCCAGCACGGCTAGCGGGACAACTCAAGAGACCCAGTACTTC
TRBJ2-7 many TRBV29-1 TRBD1 CSVSPGQVYEQYF TGCAGCGTATCCCCGGGACAGGTATACGAGCAGTACTTC
TRBJ1-4 NA TRBV18 TRBD1 CAISPGGGQSTNEKLFF TGTGCCATCTCACCAGGAGGGGGACAGTCAACTAATGAAAAACTGTTTTTT
TRBJ2-2 NA TRBV5-1 TRBD1 CASSQGGTGVLFF TGCGCCAGCAGCCAAGGGGGCACAGGGGTGCTGTTTTTT
TRBJ2-5 many TRBV5-1 TRBD1 CASSLVGTGKETQYF TGCGCCAGCAGCTTGGTTGGGACAGGGAAAGAGACCCAGTACTTC
TRBJ2-5 many TRBV29-1 NA CSVAFVRRETQYF TGCAGCGTTGCCTTTGTCCGGAGGGAGACCCAGTACTTC
TRBJ2-1 many TRBV7-2 TRBD2 CASSPQAGAAYNEQFF TGTGCCAGCAGCCCTCAAGCGGGAGCCGCCTACAATGAGCAGTTCTTC
TRBJ2-7 once TRBV19 NA CASSLGTGASSYEQYF TGTGCCAGTAGCCTCGGGACGGGAGCTAGCTCCTACGAGCAGTACTTC
TRBJ2-5 many TRBV3-1 TRBD2 CASSQASGRRETQYF TGTGCCAGCAGCCAAGCGAGCGGGAGGCGAGAGACCCAGTACTTC
TRBJ1-5 many TRBV20-1 NA CSASFGTPDQPQHF TGCAGTGCTAGTTTTGGGACCCCGGATCAGCCCCAGCATTTT
TRBJ2-1 many TRBV12-3/TRBV12-4 NA CASSLDVEGSVYNEQFF TGTGCCAGCAGTTTAGATGTAGAAGGGAGTGTCTACAATGAGCAGTTCTTC
TRBJ2-2 few TRBV10-3 NA CAIRTTGDTGELFF TGTGCCATCAGGACGACCGGGGATACCGGGGAGCTGTTTTTT
TRBJ2-1 many TRBV5-1 NA CASSQTSPYNEQFF TGCGCCAGCAGCCAGACCAGCCCCTACAATGAGCAGTTCTTC
TRBJ2-2 many TRBV6-1 TRBD1 CASKQGALYGSGELFF TGTGCCAGCAAACAGGGGGCGCTCTATGGGTCCGGGGAGCTGTTTTTT
TRBJ2-2 NA TRBV18 TRBD2 CASSLGTTNIGELFF TGTGCCAGCTCACTAGGGACTACGAACATCGGGGAGCTGTTTTTT
TRBJ2-7 many TRBV6-5 NA CASSRRPGTYEQYF TGTGCCAGCAGTCGCCGCCCGGGAACCTACGAGCAGTACTTC
TRBJ2-1 many TRBV7-2 TRBD2 CASRQLAGGYNEQFF TGTGCCAGCAGACAACTAGCGGGAGGGTACAATGAGCAGTTCTTC
TRBJ2-1 NA TRBV5-4 TRBD2 CASSPGLAGISSYNEQFF TGTGCCAGCAGCCCTGGACTAGCGGGGATTAGCTCCTACAATGAGCAGTTCTTC
TRBJ2-1 many TRBV29-1 NA CSVGDRSSYNEQFF TGCAGCGTTGGTGACAGGAGCTCCTACAATGAGCAGTTCTTC
TRBJ1-1 many TRBV5-1 NA CASSLDEGRRLALF TGCGCCAGCAGCCTAGACGAGGGACGCCGCCTCGCCCTTTTT
TRBJ2-7 NA TRBV20-1 NA CSAAMFGASSSYEQYF TGCAGTGCTGCTATGTTTGGGGCATCCAGCTCCTACGAGCAGTACTTC
TRBJ1-5 many TRBV12-3/TRBV12-4 NA CASMLGSNQPQHF TGTGCCAGCATGCTCGGTAGCAATCAGCCCCAGCATTTT
TRBJ2-7 many TRBV5-1 NA CASSKDGSYEQYF TGCGCCAGCAGCAAGGACGGATCCTACGAGCAGTACTTC
TRBJ2-1 medium-sized TRBV20-1 NA CSARDPARAYNEQFF TGCAGTGCTAGAGATCCGGCCAGGGCGTACAATGAGCAGTTCTTC
TRBJ2-3 many TRBV12-3/TRBV12-4 NA CASSLRPKEQYF TGTGCCAGCAGTTTAAGACCAAAAGAACAGTATTTT
TRBJ1-1 many TRBV11-1 NA CASSLSTGRAEAFF TGTGCCAGCAGCTTAAGTACGGGGAGGGCTGAAGCTTTCTTT
TRBJ2-1 many TRBV7-8 NA CASSPRPSVGHNEQFF TGTGCCAGCAGCCCACGCCCTTCCGTGGGGCACAATGAGCAGTTCTTC
TRBJ1-5 many TRBV5-1 TRBD1 CASSAYRGSSNQPQHF TGCGCCAGCAGCGCCTACAGGGGGAGCAGCAATCAGCCCCAGCATTTT
TRBJ2-4 NA TRBV20-1 NA CSVSPFLGMENIQYF TGCAGTGTGTCGCCCTTTCTAGGGATGGAAAACATTCAGTACTTC
TRBJ2-7 many TRBV20-1 TRBD1 CSAQRTGLTYEQYF TGCAGTGCCCAGAGGACAGGCTTGACCTACGAGCAGTACTTC
TRBJ2-1 many TRBV6-1 NA CASSRVSAGEQFF TGTGCCAGCAGTAGGGTCAGTGCGGGGGAGCAGTTCTTC
TRBJ2-7 many TRBV4-2 NA CASSFRTGDPRGYEQYF TGTGCCAGCAGCTTTCGGACGGGAGACCCTCGAGGCTACGAGCAGTACTTC
TRBJ2-3 once TRBV20-1 NA CSAREGRQRYF TGCAGTGCTAGAGAGGGGCGTCAACGGTATTTT
TRBJ2-1 few TRBV5-1 TRBD1 CASSWGQGGNEQFF TGCGCCAGCAGCTGGGGACAGGGGGGCAATGAGCAGTTCTTC
TRBJ1-1 many TRBV5-1 NA CASSFENTEAFF TGCGCCAGCAGCTTCGAGAACACTGAAGCTTTCTTT